The 6 T cell receptor beta chains presented below share a single source sample, sequenced in a study of CD8 T cells in ankylosing spondylitis. Using its own MiXCR run on the 5' RACE reads, TCRdb lists one record per CDR3 protein. The data hold roughly 180,000 distinct CDR3 sequences, with 10% to 15% observed a single time. Sequenced material: blood, either unsorted or a sorted T cell fraction (not recorded which). Receptors originate from a female donor with ankylosing spondylitis or in good health (not recorded which).

A few counts support this clonotype. V gene TRBV30 combines with J gene TRBJ1-2, with D possibly matching TRBD1 (6 bases). CDR1 is GTSNPN and CDR2 is SVGIG in the germline V gene (reference sequence). The CDR3 sequence is 16 residues long. V gave up 1 base and J gave up 4 bases, with 19 bases separating them. The CDR3 DNA sequence: TGTGCCTGGAGTGATGCAGGTGGGGGCCCGGGCTATGGCTACACCTTC. The encoded protein is CAWSDAGGGPGYGYTF. Full variable domain (outside the CDR3, taken from reference TRBV30 and TRBJ1-2): SQTIHQWPATLVQPVGSPLSLECTVEGTSNPNLYWYRQAAGRGLQLLFYSVGIGQISSEVPQNLSASRPQDRQFILSSKKLLLSDSGFYLCAWSDAGGGPGYGYTFGSGTRLTVV.

J is TRBJ2-7 and V is TRBV12-3 or TRBV12-4; D remains unclear. The CDR3 runs 14 residues. With 3 bases removed from V and 3 bases from J, the gap between germline ends came to 12 bases. The CDR3 bases are TGTGCCAGCAGTTTGAAAGATGGCGGCTACGAGCAGTACTTC. Protein: CASSLKDGGYEQYF.

Ten or more counts support this clonotype. The chain is built from TRBV6-1 and TRBJ2-1; 12 nucleotides agree with TRBD2. Germline trimming cut 7 bases from V and 7 bases from J; bases unmatched to any gene: 2. CDR1 is MNHNS and CDR2 is SASEGT in the germline V gene. The length of the CDR3 is 13 residues. CDR3 nucleotides: TGTGCCAGCACGACTAGCGGGAGTAATGAGCAGTTCTTC. It yields the protein CASTTSGSNEQFF.

This clonotype was seen ten or more times. The chain recombines TRBV6-2 or TRBV6-3 with TRBJ2-3, with D hard to call. Germline CDR1 MNHEY, CDR2 SVGEGT. With 6 bases removed from V and 5 bases from J, the gap between germline ends came to 9 bases. The CDR3 contains 12 residues. CDR3 sequence reads: CASSPTEDTQYF. Here the CDR3 DNA reads TGTGCCAGCAGCCCGACCGAAGATACGCAGTATTTT.

The J gene is TRBJ2-1, the V gene TRBV3-1; tentative D call: TRBD2 (6 bases). CDR1 LGHDT and CDR2 YNNKEL come from the germline V gene (reference sequence). This CDR3 comprises 14 residues. V lost 3 bases to trimming and J lost 6 bases, with 12 bases between them. In nucleotides, the CDR3 is TGTGCCAGCAGCCATCCCGGGACTCCCAATGAGCAGTTCTTC. As protein: CASSHPGTPNEQFF.

Many counts were recorded for this clonotype. The rearrangement links TRBV29-1 to TRBJ2-3; either TRBD1 or TRBD2 may supply D (6 bases each). The V gene lost 5 bases and the J gene lost 3 bases, with 15 bases spanning the gap. The CDR3 is 14 residues long. Germline V CDR1 and CDR2: SQVTM, ANQGSEA. CDR3 DNA sequence: TGCAGCGTTAGACTCCCGGGGGCTACAGATACGCAGTATTTT. Its protein product is CSVRLPGATDTQYF.